Following are 29 T cell receptor beta chains from one sample sequenced in a study of shared clonotypes between healthy human individuals. Sequenced by immunoSEQ multiplex PCR; TCRdb stores in-frame clones only, minus some. This sample has hundreds of thousands of clones, with around 72% found just once. The source material was memory CD4+ T cells sorted from blood. The subset: CD45RA-negative fraction. Receptors originate from a woman aged 25 to 39 in good health.

The gene calls are TRBV4-2 and TRBJ1-2; TRBD1 might be the D (6 bases). Germline loops: CDR1 LGHNA, CDR2 YNFKEQ. V was clipped by 3 bases and J by 4 bases, with 21 bases between them. This CDR3 is built from 17 residues. The CDR3 spells CASSHENRGRPGYGYTF. The CDR3, as DNA: TGTGCCAGCAGCCACGAAAACCGGGGGCGCCCGGGCTATGGCTACACCTTC.

The chain employs TRBV7-7 and TRBJ1-1, with D uncertain. This CDR3 contains 13 residues. Germline values: CDR1 SSHAT, CDR2 FNYEAQ (reference sequence). The V end lost 4 bases, the J end lost 4 bases, and 10 bases lay between the germline ends. CDR3 amino acids: CASSSLHGTEAFF. For the CDR3, the DNA is TGTGCCAGCAGCTCCCTTCATGGCACTGAAGCTTTCTTT.

The J gene is TRBJ2-1, the V gene TRBV19, with 8 nucleotides matching TRBD2. V lost 2 bases to trimming and J lost 5 bases; unmatched junction nucleotides: 5. The CDR3 sequence is 15 residues long. CDR1 LNHDA and CDR2 SQIVND come from the germline V gene (reference sequence). CDR3 coding DNA: TGTGCCAGTAGTATATGGCGGGGGGAGAACAATGAGCAGTTCTTC. It translates to CASSIWRGENNEQFF.

The chain recombines TRBV27 with TRBJ1-2, with D possibly being TRBD1 (5 bases). V shed 6 bases and J shed 4 bases, with 18 bases lying between them. The CDR3 consists of 15 residues. Germline V gene sequence: CDR1 MNHEY, CDR2 SMNVEV (reference sequence). CDR3 sequence (DNA): TGTGCCAGCAGACTCCTGGGGGGTCTCGGCTATGGCTACACCTTC. Its protein is CASRLLGGLGYGYTF.

V and J are TRBV6-1 and TRBJ1-5; 8 bases agree with TRBD1. Germline CDR1 MNHNS, CDR2 SASEGT. The CDR3 sequence is 14 residues long. V was pared by 9 bases and J by 1 base, with 5 bases of the junction left unmatched. As DNA, the CDR3 is TGTGCCAGTCAGGACAGGGTAAGCAATCAGCCCCAGCATTTT. Translating it yields CASQDRVSNQPQHF.

This rearrangement joins TRBV27 to TRBJ2-7, with TRBD2 matching 8 bases. V shed 4 bases, J shed 2 bases, and the junction held 7 bases outside the gene matches. Germline V gene data show CDR1 as MNHEY and CDR2 as SMNVEV (reference sequence). The length of the CDR3 is 15 residues. Here the CDR3 DNA reads TGTGCCAGCAGTTACGGGGGGGGGTTAACCTACGAGCAGTACTTC. It yields the protein CASSYGGGLTYEQYF.

J is TRBJ2-5 and V is TRBV19; weak D call: TRBD1 (6 bases). The CDR3 consists of 16 residues. The germline gives CDR1 LNHDA, CDR2 SQIVND (reference sequence). V lost 0 bases and J 1 base, leaving 12 bases between the germline ends. The CDR3: CASSIDLGRGQETQYF. In nucleotides, the CDR3 is TGTGCCAGTAGTATAGATCTAGGCAGGGGCCAAGAGACCCAGTACTTC.

This sequence joins TRBV5-1 and TRBJ2-1; D gene ambiguous. This CDR3 is built from 15 residues. Germline V CDR1 and CDR2: SGHRS, YFSETQ. The V end was cut by 0 bases, the J end by 2 bases, with 9 bases between. The CDR3 loop is CASSLDAFTYNEQFF. The CDR3, as DNA: TGCGCCAGCAGCTTGGATGCGTTTACCTACAATGAGCAGTTCTTC.

The J gene is TRBJ2-3, the V gene TRBV5-1; D is perhaps TRBD2 (5 bases). Trimming removed 3 bases at V and 6 bases at J, with 20 bases between. CDR1 SGHRS and CDR2 YFSETQ come from the germline V gene. The CDR3 sequence is 16 residues long. CDR3 region: CASSSGSSLGLDTQYF. The DNA for the CDR3 is TGCGCCAGCAGCTCCGGTTCTAGCCTCGGTTTGGATACGCAGTATTTT.

The J gene is TRBJ1-5, the V gene TRBV2, with no clear D. Germline V gene sequence: CDR1 SNHLY, CDR2 FYNNEI. Trimming shortened V by 8 bases and J by 7 bases, and 18 bases separated the two germline ends. This CDR3 spans 14 amino acids. CDR3 protein: CASAPPASGQPQHF. The CDR3 DNA is TGTGCCAGCGCCCCGCCTGCCTCGGGCCAGCCCCAGCATTTT.

V usage is TRBV2 and J usage is TRBJ2-1; D is unclear. The CDR3 spans 12 residues. The germline gives CDR1 SNHLY, CDR2 FYNNEI. V gave up 8 bases and J gave up 6 bases, with 11 bases separating them. CDR3 sequence reads: CASQWGGNEQFF. The CDR3 DNA follows: TGTGCCAGCCAATGGGGTGGCAATGAGCAGTTCTTC. Looking up the rest from reference TRBV2 and TRBJ2-1 gives the full variable domain: EPEVTQTPSHQVTQMGQEVILRCVPISNHLYFYWYRQILGQKVEFLVSFYNNEISEKSEIFDDQFSVERPDGSNFTLKIRSTKLEDSAMYFCASQWGGNEQFFGPGTRLTVL.

The V and J genes are TRBV5-1 and TRBJ2-7, with TRBD2 matching 10 bases. After removal of 4 bases from V and 3 bases from J, the junction contained 7 bases not matched to a gene. CDR3 size: 15 residues. Germline V gene lookup returns CDR1 SGHRS and CDR2 YFSETQ. CDR3 coding DNA: TGCGCCAGCAGCGCCGGGACTAGCGAGCACTACGAGCAGTACTTC. Its protein product is CASSAGTSEHYEQYF.

V is TRBV29-1 and J is TRBJ2-7; no definite D call. This CDR3 region has 11 residues. Per the germline V gene, CDR1 is SQVTM and CDR2 is ANQGSEA. V lost 3 bases and J lost 9, with 12 bases in between. The CDR3 region is CSVDLLSGQYF. CDR3 nucleotides: TGCAGCGTTGACCTACTATCGGGGCAGTACTTC.

V and J are TRBV6-4 and TRBJ2-3, with 8 bases identical to TRBD1. Germline CDR1 and CDR2: MRHNA and SNTAGT. V dropped 2 bases and J dropped 2; count of bases not matched to a gene: 12. The CDR3 length is 18 residues. Written as DNA, the CDR3 is TGTGCCAGCAGTGACCCCAATGGCCGGGACAGGACCACAGATACGCAGTATTTT. This sequence encodes CASSDPNGRDRTTDTQYF.

V gene TRBV28 combines with J gene TRBJ2-5; TRBD2 matches at 9 bases. J gave up 2 bases and V 5 bases, and 3 bases lay outside the gene matches. The germline gives CDR1 MDHEN, CDR2 SYDVKM. The CDR3 extends over 14 amino acids. The CDR3 nucleotides read TGTGCCAGCAGTCCTAGCGGGGTACAAGAGACCCAGTACTTC. This gives the protein CASSPSGVQETQYF.

This chain uses TRBV19 with TRBJ1-2; D call uncertain. The length of the CDR3 is 15 residues. The V gene lost 7 bases and the J gene lost 0 bases, with 15 bases spanning the gap. Germline CDR1 is LNHDA and CDR2 is SQIVND (reference sequence). In DNA form, the CDR3 reads TGTGCCAGTATCGCCGTCGGTCAGGCTAACTATGGCTACACCTTC. Its translation: CASIAVGQANYGYTF.

V gene TRBV2 combines with J gene TRBJ2-1; the match to TRBD2 covers 9 bases. The CDR3 runs to 14 residues. Trimming cost V 6 bases and J 4 bases; bases outside gene matches: 4. The germline V gene has CDR1 SNHLY and CDR2 FYNNEI. The CDR3 reads CASSRLAAYNEQFF. CDR3 sequence (DNA): TGTGCCAGCAGCAGACTAGCGGCTTACAATGAGCAGTTCTTC.

The chain links TRBV11-2 to TRBJ1-2, with 11 bases aligning to TRBD1. This CDR3 has 16 residues. CDR1 SGHAT and CDR2 FQNNGV come from the germline V gene. V shed 6 bases and J 2 bases; nucleotides not matched to a gene: 8. The DNA of the CDR3 is TGTGCCAGCAGGCAAATCAGGACAGGGGGCAACTATGGCTACACCTTC. Protein product: CASRQIRTGGNYGYTF. Combining the CDR3 with reference TRBV11-2 and TRBJ1-2 gives the whole variable domain EAGVAQSPRYKIIEKRQSVAFWCNPISGHATLYWYQQILGQGPKLLIQFQNNGVVDDSQLPKDRFSAERLKGVDSTLKIQPAKLEDSAVYLCASRQIRTGGNYGYTFGSGTRLTVV.

The chain recombines TRBV18 with TRBJ2-1, with D hard to call. The germline V and J ends were trimmed by 3 bases and 4 bases, with 7 bases remaining between them. Per germline, CDR1 KGHSH and CDR2 LQKENI. The CDR3 has 13 residues. For the CDR3, the DNA is TGTGCCAGCTCACCGGTGGGATACAATGAGCAGTTCTTC. Encoded protein: CASSPVGYNEQFF.

In DNA, the CDR3 is TGTGCCAGCAGCCCTGAAGGAGGGGCCAACGTCCTGACTTTC. It is translated as CASSPEGGANVLTF. The rearrangement uses TRBV7-3 and TRBJ2-6, with unresolved D. Trimming cost V 5 bases and J 4 bases, with 9 bases left between them. The germline V gene encodes CDR1 SGHTA and CDR2 FQGTGA. The CDR3 is 14 amino acids.

The chain joins TRBV28 to TRBJ1-4, with D maybe TRBD1 (5 bases). The CDR3 totals 13 residues. Germline CDR1 is MDHEN and CDR2 is SYDVKM. V dropped 4 bases and J dropped 10 bases, with 13 bases sitting between them. CDR3 DNA: TGTGCCAGCAGTTCCTCCGGGGCGGGAAAACTGTTTTTT. This codes for CASSSSGAGKLFF.

CDR3 sequence reads: CASSTGLRNTEAFF. The DNA of the CDR3 is TGTGCCAGCAGCACCGGACTTCGGAACACTGAAGCTTTCTTT. V and J are TRBV5-6 and TRBJ1-1; unclear D gene. Germline lookup yields CDR1 SGHDT and CDR2 YYEEEE. V shed 4 bases and J shed 1 base, with 11 bases lying between them. The CDR3 sequence is 14 residues long.

CDR3 nucleotide sequence: TGTGCCAGCAGCCCTCGGACGCAGTTCTACGAGCAGTACTTC. It codes for CASSPRTQFYEQYF. This sequence joins TRBV9 and TRBJ2-7; D unresolved. The CDR3 covers 14 residues. Germline V lookup: CDR1 SGDLS, CDR2 YYNGEE. Deletions cut 4 bases from V and 3 bases from J, with 14 bases between.

The chain is built from TRBV7-3 and TRBJ2-1, with 11 bases that match TRBD2. The CDR3 consists of 16 residues. Losses at the gene ends were 5 bases for V and 7 bases for J; bases not matched to a gene: 10. The germline CDR1 and CDR2 sequences are SGHTA and FQGTGA. The CDR3 DNA sequence: TGTGCCAGCAGCCCCCATAGCGGGAGGGCGGGGAATGAGCAGTTCTTC. Amino acids: CASSPHSGRAGNEQFF.

V is TRBV18 and J is TRBJ2-2; no firm D call. Trimming stripped 2 bases from V and 4 bases from J, with 11 bases between. CDR1 KGHSH and CDR2 LQKENI come from the germline V gene. CDR3 length: 15 residues. The CDR3 nucleotides are TGTGCCAGCTCACCAGGGGTTGAGACCACCGGGGAGCTGTTTTTT. Translation gives CASSPGVETTGELFF.

V and J are TRBV6-5 and TRBJ2-3; D remains ambiguous. The length of the CDR3 is 13 residues. The V gene's germline CDR1 is MNHEY and CDR2 SVGAGI. V was trimmed by 10 bases and J by 1 base, leaving 12 bases between them. The CDR3 spells CATLSPGTDTQYF. CDR3 nucleotide sequence: TGTGCCACCCTCTCCCCGGGCACAGATACGCAGTATTTT.

This clone came up a few times. J is TRBJ2-5 and V is TRBV9; possibly TRBD1 or TRBD2 for D (5 bases each). The V and J ends lost 0 bases and 0 bases respectively, with 12 bases between them. The CDR3 covers 16 residues. Germline CDR1 reads SGDLS; CDR2 reads YYNGEE. For the CDR3, the DNA is TGTGCCAGCAGCGTAGCATACGGGACCTACCAAGAGACCCAGTACTTC. It specifies CASSVAYGTYQETQYF.

V usage is TRBV27 and J usage is TRBJ2-2, with TRBD2 matching over 10 bases. V lost 6 bases and J lost 5; bases outside the gene matches: 9. Germline V CDR1 and CDR2: MNHEY, SMNVEV (reference sequence). The CDR3 loop spans 16 amino acids. CDR3 coding DNA: TGTGCCAGCAGGGCAGGACTAGCGGAGATAACCGGGGAGCTGTTTTTT. Protein product: CASRAGLAEITGELFF.

About this clone itself: Just one base apart from a much larger clone, this may be a read error. This sample also contains other DNA sequences that code for the same CDR3. This chain connects TRBV6-5 to TRBJ1-2; 7 nucleotides agree with TRBD1. The ends lost 6 bases at V and 3 bases at J; junction bases unmatched: 4. The CDR3 totals 13 residues. CDR1 and CDR2 from the germline V gene are MNHEY and SVGAGI. CDR3 sequence: CASSPTGDYGYTF. CDR3 bases: TGTGCCAGCAGCCCTACAGGGGACTATGGCTACACCTTC.